This T cell receptor (beta chain) was sequenced during a study of cytomegalovirus exposure and HLA in healthy donors. Study-wide background: The 120 or so validation repertoires used the same platform as the 666 first-cohort repertoires, a later analysis reported.

Of note for this clone: Its antigen is unidentified.

From germline, CDR1 is SEHNR and CDR2 FQNEAQ (reference sequence). This CDR3 region has 14 residues. V was shortened by 1 base and J by 2 bases, with 8 bases between the two germline ends. Findings of the study overall: There were 150 to 200 TCR beta chains listed as cytomegalovirus-associated. Cytomegalovirus status was reportedly diagnosed by the classifier with high specificity and sensitivity.

Profiled with immunoSEQ multiplex PCR; TCRdb holds only in-frame clones, not every one. The sample gives about 160,000 clones, approximately 84% of which show up once; roughly a tenth is in the top ten. The chain carries TRBV7-9 and TRBJ1-1, with D possibly being TRBD1 (6 bases). Sequenced material: PBMCs. This clonotype originated in a man in his thirties or forties in good health and CMV-seropositive. DNA for the CDR3: TGTGCCAGCAGCTTAGTACAGGGCAACACTGAAGCTTTCTTT. Protein sequence: CASSLVQGNTEAFF.